Listed here are 14 T cell receptor beta chains from one sample, sequenced in a study of blood T cells in healthy people across ages. The use of a sample-barcoded 5' primer and a J-beta primer mix characterized a second PCR of roughly 6 to 11 cycles. Via MiXCR, TCRdb re-called the 5' RACE reads, giving one row per CDR3 protein. The sample has nearly 800,000 distinct CDR3 sequences, 20% to 30% seen once. The data also belong to a second study, concerning T cells of mothers and their children.

The sequenced sample was blood. The receptors stem from a boy younger than 18 in good health.

The chain employs TRBV4-3 and TRBJ2-1; the D is unclear. V dropped 0 bases and J dropped 9 bases, with 9 bases sitting between them. Germline V gene sequence: CDR1 LGHNA, CDR2 YSLEER. The CDR3 totals 13 residues. CDR3 sequence: CASSQEFDGEQFF. As DNA, the CDR3 is TGCGCCAGCAGCCAAGAATTCGACGGTGAGCAGTTCTTC.

This clonotype was counted between two and nine times. J is TRBJ2-1 and V is TRBV29-1; D perhaps matches TRBD2 (7 bases). V lost 2 bases, J lost 1 base, and 12 bases lay in between. The CDR3 totals 15 residues. Looked up from germline, CDR1 is SQVTM and CDR2 is ANQGSEA. The chain's CDR3 is CSVEFAGASYNEQFF. Here the CDR3 DNA reads TGCAGCGTTGAATTTGCGGGGGCATCCTACAATGAGCAGTTCTTC.

In its sample, this clonotype was seen a few times. J is TRBJ2-1 and V is TRBV27; perhaps TRBD1 as D (6 bases). The germline V and J ends were trimmed by 8 bases and 4 bases, with 18 bases remaining between them. This CDR3 is built from 15 residues. From germline, CDR1 is MNHEY and CDR2 SMNVEV (reference sequence). The CDR3 DNA sequence: TGTGCCAGCTCCTCCGGGACAAATGGGTACAATGAGCAGTTCTTC. It translates to CASSSGTNGYNEQFF.

This chain uses TRBV4-3 with TRBJ2-1, with a possible D match to TRBD1 (6 bases). Germline assignment: CDR1 LGHNA and CDR2 YSLEER. The CDR3 has 14 residues. V was shortened by 0 bases and J by 9 bases, with 12 bases between the two germline ends. The CDR3 is CASSQDPRGGEQFF. The CDR3 region has the DNA TGCGCCAGCAGCCAAGATCCTAGAGGGGGTGAGCAGTTCTTC.

This clonotype was counted a few times. The rearrangement links TRBV18 to TRBJ2-5; maybe TRBD2 (6 bases). The closer fit of TRBJ2-7 to the DNA end suggests the J call may be wrong. The germline CDR1 and CDR2 sequences are KGHSH and LQKENI. This CDR3 is 13 amino acids long. The DNA for the CDR3 is TGTGCCAGCTCACCACCGCGGGGTGCCGAGCAGTACTTC. The encoded protein is CASSPPRGAEQYF.

In the case of this clonotype: One junction end does not reproduce the germline sequence, and a read error may be involved. The chain is built from TRBV6-7 and TRBJ2-4; 7 nucleotides agree with TRBD1. TRBV6-7 has ORF status, its function being uncertain. This CDR3 spans 11 amino acids. CDR3 region: CASSPDRVLDF. The CDR3 coding sequence is TGTGCCAGCAGTCCAGACAGGGTCCTGGACTTC.

This clonotype appeared a few times. This sequence joins TRBV20-1 and TRBJ2-5; weak D call: TRBD1 (5 bases). The CDR3 contains 14 residues. Germline CDR1 and CDR2: DFQATT and SNEGSKA (reference sequence). The V gene lost 5 bases and the J gene lost 2 bases, with 15 bases spanning the gap. CDR3 nucleotides: TGCAGTGCTCTAACCCGACAGAAACAAGAGACCCAGTACTTC. Its protein is CSALTRQKQETQYF.

The sample holds a few counts of this clonotype. The chain carries TRBV6-2 or TRBV6-3 and TRBJ2-5, with a possible D match to TRBD2 (6 bases). Trimming took off 0 bases at V and 2 bases at J, with 13 bases between the two ends. CDR1 is MNHEY, CDR2 SVGEGT, per germline. There are 16 residues in the CDR3. CDR3: CASSYSLRDQQETQYF. DNA for the CDR3: TGTGCCAGCAGTTACTCCCTGCGGGACCAACAAGAGACCCAGTACTTC.

The chain recombines TRBV20-1 with TRBJ1-1; D might be TRBD1 (5 bases). The CDR3 consists of 16 residues. Germline V CDR1 and CDR2: DFQATT, SNEGSKA (reference sequence). The CDR3 here is CRTPGLATRGHTEAFF. The CDR3 region has the DNA TGCAGGACTCCAGGACTGGCCACCCGGGGCCATACTGAAGCTTTCTTT.

The chain carries TRBV20-1 and TRBJ1-3; no clear D. Trimming took off 2 bases at V and 8 bases at J, with 10 bases between the two ends. The CDR3 spans 12 residues. Germline V CDR1 and CDR2: DFQATT, SNEGSKA (reference sequence). CDR3: CSARFLEDTIYF. The CDR3 coding sequence is TGCAGTGCTAGATTTCTCGAGGACACCATATATTTT.

This clonotype was found a few times. The chain combines TRBV3-1 with TRBJ1-1; 8 bases line up with TRBD1. CDR3 length equals 16 residues. With V trimmed by 2 bases and J by 2 bases, 7 bases remained unmatched. CDR1 and CDR2 (germline): LGHDT, YNNKEL (reference sequence). The CDR3 sequence is CASSQPRPGGNTEAFF. The CDR3 coding sequence is TGTGCCAGCAGCCAACCCCGCCCAGGGGGCAACACTGAAGCTTTCTTT.

In this sample, this clonotype turned up a few times. The CDR3 nucleotides read TGTGCCAGCAGCTTAAGTAGCGGGGCGAGGGACGAGCAGTACTTC. It specifies CASSLSSGARDEQYF. J is TRBJ2-7 and V is TRBV7-2; TRBD2 agrees at 8 bases. The CDR3 is 15 residues long. The germline V gene encodes CDR1 SGHTA and CDR2 FQGNSA. V was clipped by 2 bases and J by 5 bases; unmatched bases: 8.

This clonotype has a handful of counts. The chain employs TRBV10-3 and TRBJ1-4; weak D call: TRBD1 (5 bases). Trimming cost V 0 bases and J 10 bases, with 15 bases left between them. In germline, CDR1 is ENHRY, CDR2 SYGVKD. This CDR3 comprises 15 residues. This CDR3 is CAISESGTQVGKLFF. In nucleotides, the CDR3 is TGTGCCATCAGTGAGTCAGGGACCCAGGTCGGAAAACTGTTTTTT.

This clonotype was detected only once. The gene calls are TRBV4-3 and TRBJ1-1, with D possibly being TRBD1 (6 bases). Germline V CDR1 and CDR2: LGHNA, YSLEER. V was trimmed by 0 bases and J by 5 bases, leaving 19 bases between them. The CDR3 has 17 amino acids. CDR3 in amino acids: CASSQDSGVPLSTEAFF. The DNA for the CDR3 is TGCGCCAGCAGCCAAGACTCAGGGGTCCCCCTAAGTACTGAAGCTTTCTTT.